This T cell receptor (beta chain) was sequenced during a study of blood T cells in healthy people across ages (dated by TCRdb to between 2014 and 2017). Broadly, across the study: Template switching captured roughly one uniquely barcoded TCR beta cDNA molecule per two T cells in model experiments. To track age-related changes in TCR beta repertoire diversity, the study relied on deep sequencing normalized with unique cDNA molecular identifiers. Donors were grouped into four age groups: young (average approximately 16 years), middle-aged (about 38), aged (roughly 62) and long-lived (82). For two donors (one aged 18 to 29 and one aged 80 or older), the study analyzed two additional independent replicas of 1 million unique cDNA reads from the same blood draw. Overall results and qualifications from the work: As age increased, observed TCR beta diversity per million T cells dropped in a roughly linear way, and a significant reduction was already evident by age roughly 36. Compared with the aged group, the long-lived group had more naive CD4+ T cells, fewer expanded clones and increased TCR diversity, suggesting age selection. Because donor CMV infection status was unknown, age-related changes in expanded clonotypes were potentially confounded. There was a strong correlation between observed TCR beta diversity and the percentage of naive T cells measured by flow cytometry. Estimates of total diversity based on one million sequenced T cells were considered lower bounds and underestimates. Conclusive comparison of naive and antigen-experienced compartments was prevented by the profiling of bulk unsorted PBMCs.

Library construction relied on 5' RACE. Data came from an Illumina HiSeq 2500. A second about 7 to 11 cycle PCR used a sample-barcoded 5' primer and a J-beta primer mix. A unique molecular identifier was introduced onto each TCR beta cDNA molecule by a template-switch 5' adaptor carrying 12 random nucleotides. Each sample yielded at least 3 million CDR3-containing paired-end reads. First-strand cDNA was synthesized from all RNA with the Mint cDNA synthesis kit, primed by a TRBC-specific oligonucleotide. After uracil-DNA glycosylase treatment, a first 18-cycle PCR used universal primers M1SS and BC2_uni_R on all cDNA. In the authors' own workflow: For normalization, 1 million high-quality reads were randomly selected from each sample, with every read carrying a distinct molecular identifier. Instead of being binned into consensus sequences, reads with shared molecular identifiers were discarded. MiTCR, run with a Q25 quality threshold and the strictest error-elimination algorithm, handled CDR3 identification, clonotype clustering and error correction. A nonparametric unseen species model using Euler transformation provided a lower-bound estimate of total TCR beta diversity. TCRdb reworked the public reads: Q25 trimming with fastp, MiXCR clone assembly, productive beta chains retained. Rows with a matching CDR3 protein are joined into one entry that keeps the most common DNA and genes. The V and J calls and clone size are TCRdb's, not the authors'. Recorded for this sample are about 930,000 distinct CDR3 sequences; almost 30% of them occurred a single time. Of the sample, roughly 10% is held by the ten largest clones.

The donors were roughly 39 Caucasian individuals from Russia, aged roughly 6 to 100 years, who were systemically healthy. Roughly 10 milliliters of peripheral blood were drawn from each donor into EDTA-treated Vacutainer tubes. Ficoll-Paque density-gradient centrifugation was used to isolate PBMCs, with at least 7 million per sample. Trizol reagent was used to extract total RNA from the PBMCs, yielding at least 6 micrograms per sample. For every donor, an aliquot of PBMCs went through flow cytometry to measure the percentages of naive CD45RAhigh/CD27high T cells. In this sample, this clonotype turned up a few times. This receptor's antigen is unknown. There are no base qualities to consult, and no much larger clone falls within one base. Trimming leaves V shorter by 0 bases and J shorter by 6 bases, with the junction holding 8 bases beyond the gene matches. In the germline V gene, CDR1 corresponds to MGHRA and CDR2 to YSYEKL. Inclusive of the bounding cysteine and phenylalanine, the CDR3 is 17 residues long. Only the CDR3 region is kept as DNA, spanning 51 bases read in frame from base 1.

The sample also formed part of further work on T cells of mothers and their children. That second publication adds: Donors were nine systemically healthy Caucasian individuals: three mothers and their six children. cDNA synthesis used all of the extracted RNA, with roughly 1.5 ug of RNA in each 15 ul reaction. In the second PCR, the M1S primer added sample barcodes and 2-4 random nucleotides. Over 9.5 million TCR beta CDR3 reads were obtained for each mother, and some 3 million reads were obtained for each child. Thymic selection similarly shapes TCR recombination output in related and unrelated pairs, with minor effect from inherited differences. Normalized repertoire overlap was always slightly but never significantly higher in related than unrelated mother-child pairs. No persistent microchimeric T cell clones were detected, at a sensitivity of approximately 110 clones per million clonotypes. Deep NGS was used in the study to compare the TCR beta repertoires of mothers and children and to look for features that separate related mother-child pairs from unrelated individuals. On average, the children were about 10 +/- 4 years old, while the mothers were 40 +/- 4 years old. Libraries were sequenced on Illumina HiSeq 2000 with 100+100 nt paired-end reads after adapter ligation with NEBNext reagents. To prevent cross-contamination, the mother and child libraries were prepared a month apart and were sequenced in separate runs. For each donor, somewhere between about 450,000 and 2,000,000 distinct TCR beta clonotypes were identified. Naive TCR beta clonotypes were estimated from low-frequency clonotypes matched to each donor's FACS-determined naive share, without sorting.

Sequenced: blood. This clonotype was sampled from a woman between 40 and 50 years old in good health. The rearrangement combines TRBV4-1 with TRBJ2-1, and TRBD2 aligns with 10 junction nucleotides. The CDR3 protein is CASSQDRTSGGVNEQFF. The nucleotide sequence reads TGCGCCAGCAGCCAAGATCGTACCAGCGGGGGGGTCAATGAGCAGTTCTTC.